This record concerns one T cell receptor beta chain sequence. This specimen belongs to a study of CD8 T cells in Susac syndrome. The CDR3 covers 14 residues. Trimming stripped 4 bases from V and 2 bases from J, with 15 bases between. Germline lookup yields CDR1 DFQATT and CDR2 SNEGSKA (reference sequence). With random hexamers, reverse transcription was performed on 0.5 to 1 ug of RNA. Using its own MiXCR run on the immunoSEQ multiplex PCR reads, TCRdb lists one record per CDR3 protein. The table has roughly 130,000 distinct CDR3 sequences, nearly 96% seen once. Sequences were obtained from CD4+ T cells from PBMCs. The chain is built from TRBV20-1 and TRBJ2-7, with D perhaps TRBD1 or TRBD2 (5 bases each). This clonotype was sampled from a human donor with Susac syndrome. The CDR3 loop reads CSATAERGAYEQYF. For the CDR3, the DNA is TGCAGTGCTACAGCCGAACGGGGCGCCTACGAGCAGTACTTC.